This TCR beta chain was retrieved from a study of shared clonotypes between healthy human individuals. Findings of the study overall: Sharing across several donors was seen in about 5% of naive CD4 clonotypes. Non-shared clonotypes had lower generation probabilities than those shared by all four donors.

This table comes from immunoSEQ multiplex PCR, and its TCRdb copy is limited to in-frame clones, with some not included. The repertoire includes 2,500,000 or so clones, roughly 93% of them detected once, and 0.36% sits in the top ten. Concerning this clone itself: No antigen is known for it.

CDR3 length equals 20 residues. CDR1 MGHRA and CDR2 YSYEKL come from the germline V gene. V was clipped by 0 bases and J by 4 bases; unmatched bases: 11. The sequence was obtained from a man between 18 and 35 years old in good health. Some clones in this sample may be carry-over from other donors' samples. Source material: naive CD4+ T cells from PBMCs. Subset of the sample: CD45RA+ positively selected. V is TRBV4-1 and J is TRBJ2-3; 15 nucleotides agree with TRBD2. The CDR3 spells CASSQDFRGLAGGRADTQYF. The CDR3 DNA reads TGCGCCAGCAGCCAAGATTTTAGGGGACTAGCGGGAGGAAGGGCAGATACGCAGTATTTT.